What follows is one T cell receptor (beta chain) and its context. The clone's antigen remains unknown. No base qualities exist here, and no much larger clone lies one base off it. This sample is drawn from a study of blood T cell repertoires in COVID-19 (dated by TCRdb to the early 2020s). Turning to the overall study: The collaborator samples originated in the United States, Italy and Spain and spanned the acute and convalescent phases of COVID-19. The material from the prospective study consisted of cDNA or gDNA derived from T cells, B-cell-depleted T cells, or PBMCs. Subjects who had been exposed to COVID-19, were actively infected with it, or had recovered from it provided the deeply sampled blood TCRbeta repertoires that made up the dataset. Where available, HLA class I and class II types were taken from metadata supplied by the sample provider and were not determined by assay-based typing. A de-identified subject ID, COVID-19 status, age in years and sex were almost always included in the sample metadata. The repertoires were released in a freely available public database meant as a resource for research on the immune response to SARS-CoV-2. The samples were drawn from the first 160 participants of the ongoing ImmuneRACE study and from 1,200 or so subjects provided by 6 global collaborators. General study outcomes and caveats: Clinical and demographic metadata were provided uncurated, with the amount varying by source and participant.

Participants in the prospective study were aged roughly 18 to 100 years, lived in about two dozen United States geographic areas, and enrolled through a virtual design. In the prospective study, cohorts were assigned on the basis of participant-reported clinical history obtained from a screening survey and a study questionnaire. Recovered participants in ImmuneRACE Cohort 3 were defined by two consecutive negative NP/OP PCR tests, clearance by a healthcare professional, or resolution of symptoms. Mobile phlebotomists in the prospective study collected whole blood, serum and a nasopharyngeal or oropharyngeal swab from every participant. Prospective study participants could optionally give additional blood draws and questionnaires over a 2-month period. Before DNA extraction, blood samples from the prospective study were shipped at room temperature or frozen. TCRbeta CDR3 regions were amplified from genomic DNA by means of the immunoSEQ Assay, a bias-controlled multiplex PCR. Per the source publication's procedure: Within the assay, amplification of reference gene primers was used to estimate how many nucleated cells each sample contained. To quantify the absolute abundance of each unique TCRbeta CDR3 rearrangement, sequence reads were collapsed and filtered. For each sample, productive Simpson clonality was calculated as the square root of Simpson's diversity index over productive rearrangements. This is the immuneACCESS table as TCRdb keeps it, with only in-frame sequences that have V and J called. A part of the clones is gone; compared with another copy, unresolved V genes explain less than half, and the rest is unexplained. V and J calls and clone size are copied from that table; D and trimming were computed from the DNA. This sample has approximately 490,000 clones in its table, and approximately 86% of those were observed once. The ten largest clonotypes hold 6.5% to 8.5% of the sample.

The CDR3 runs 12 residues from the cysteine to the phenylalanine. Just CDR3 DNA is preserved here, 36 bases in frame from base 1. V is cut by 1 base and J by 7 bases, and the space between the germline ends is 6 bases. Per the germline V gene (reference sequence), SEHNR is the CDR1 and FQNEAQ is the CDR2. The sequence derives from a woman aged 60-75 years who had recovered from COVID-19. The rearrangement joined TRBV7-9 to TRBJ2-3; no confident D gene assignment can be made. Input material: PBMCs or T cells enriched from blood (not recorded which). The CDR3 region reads CASSLGQNTQYF. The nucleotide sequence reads TGTGCCAGCAGCTTAGGGCAAAATACGCAGTATTTT.